This is a list of T cell receptor beta chains from one sample in a study of OX40 agonist ivuxolimab in advanced cancers. Here immunoSEQ multiplex PCR was the method, and the copy in TCRdb shows in-frame clones only, minus some. This sample has 75,000 to 100,000 clones, with roughly 90% found just once. Here the sequenced sample was CD4+ or CD8+ T cells sorted from blood, taken in a trial of the OX40 agonist ivuxolimab. These receptors were obtained from an adult with an advanced solid tumor such as melanoma, head and neck, liver or kidney cancer. Each CDR3 is given with its conserved first and last residue. Each record gives: V gene, J gene, clone size, D gene, CDR3 DNA, CDR3 protein. D genes are given only for firm matches. For some rows the clone size is stated as once, few or many, or as a class when expanded; others skip it.

TRBV5-1	TRBJ2-3	.	TRBD2	TGCGCCAGCAGCTTCGGTAGCGGGAGAACAGATACGCAGTATTTT	CASSFGSGRTDTQYF
TRBV2	TRBJ2-2	once	.	TGTGCCAGCAAGGGCGGGGCGGGTCCTTACACCGGGGAGCTGTTTTTT	CASKGGAGPYTGELFF
TRBV7-2	TRBJ2-3	few	.	TGTGCCAGCAGCTTAACTCGTCCCCCAGATACGCAGTATTTT	CASSLTRPPDTQYF
TRBV5-4	TRBJ2-7	.	TRBD2	TGTGCCAGCCTAGCGACGGGAGGGGCCGAGCAGTACTTC	CASLATGGAEQYF
TRBV6-1	TRBJ1-5	few	.	TGTGCCAGCAGTCTATTACAGCTCAATCAGCCCCAGCATTTT	CASSLLQLNQPQHF
TRBV5-1	TRBJ2-1	.	TRBD2	TGCGCCAGCAGCGCGGGGGGACATGAGCAGTTCTTC	CASSAGGHEQFF
TRBV5-6	TRBJ2-1	once	TRBD2	TGTGCCAGCAGCTTGGGGGTTAGCGGGATCTATGAGCAGTTCTTC	CASSLGVSGIYEQFF
TRBV2	TRBJ2-7	.	.	TGTGCCAGCAGTGGCAACTACGAGCAGTACTTC	CASSGNYEQYF
TRBV6-5	TRBJ2-2	.	.	TGTGCCAGCATGGGGTCAGGAGCCGGGGAGCTGTTTTTT	CASMGSGAGELFF
TRBV7-2	TRBJ2-1	.	.	TGTGCCAGCAGCTTAGTCACTTACAATGAGCAGTTCTTC	CASSLVTYNEQFF
TRBV9	TRBJ2-7	.	TRBD2	TGTGCCAGCAGGCCTACTAGCGTCTACGAGCAGTACTTC	CASRPTSVYEQYF
TRBV7-2	TRBJ1-4	once	TRBD1	TGTGCCAGCAGCGCCCAGAGGGACAGGATTGAAAAACTGTTTTTT	CASSAQRDRIEKLFF
TRBV9	TRBJ2-1	.	TRBD2	TGTGCCAGCAGCGTAGCCCCGGGGGGGGGCCCCCACAATGAGCAGTTCTTC	CASSVAPGGGPHNEQFF
TRBV4-1	TRBJ1-5	.	.	TGCGCCAGCAGCCAAGCCGCGAATCAGCCCCAGCATTTT	CASSQAANQPQHF
TRBV7-9	TRBJ2-3	few	.	TGTGCCAGCAGCTTAAGCATCCCCAGTTCTACGCAGTATTTT	CASSLSIPSSTQYF
TRBV19	TRBJ2-7	few	TRBD1	TGTGCCAGTAGTAGTGGGACAGGGGTCGAGCAGTACTTC	CASSSGTGVEQYF